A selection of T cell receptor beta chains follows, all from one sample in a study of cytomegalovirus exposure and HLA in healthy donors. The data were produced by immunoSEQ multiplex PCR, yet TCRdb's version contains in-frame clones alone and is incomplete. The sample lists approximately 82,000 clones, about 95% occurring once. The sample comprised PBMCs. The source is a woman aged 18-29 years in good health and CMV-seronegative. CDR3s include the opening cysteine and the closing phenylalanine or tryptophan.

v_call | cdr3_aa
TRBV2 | CASGVGGPNEQFF
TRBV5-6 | CASSLVTGDEQYF
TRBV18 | CASSPSHRNTEAFF
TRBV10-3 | CAISESILAGPLRAYNEQFF
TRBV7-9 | CASSPHLGQYNEQFF
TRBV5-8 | CASSPGKLAVQETQYF
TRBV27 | CASSLYSTGELFF
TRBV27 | CASSQGALAKNIQYF
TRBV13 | CASSLRGQETQYF
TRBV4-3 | CASSQAPSAGELFF
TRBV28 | CASSLIASGTSYNEQFF
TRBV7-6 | CASSPSGGGYNEQFF
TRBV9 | CASSVGARGNHGYTF
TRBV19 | CASSIGLAGNEQFF
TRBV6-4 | CASSDGVAGVTINEQFF
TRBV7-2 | CASTLSGSSYNEQFF
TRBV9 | CASSAGGSSSETQYF
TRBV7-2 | CASSLVPSGATYEQYF
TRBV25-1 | CASSEGTEQFF
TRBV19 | CASSIGDRGFFEQFF
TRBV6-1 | CASSEAIGGGYNQPQHF
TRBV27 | CASSLSISPNYGYTF
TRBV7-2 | CASSLNSGGTGELFF
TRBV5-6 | CASSFGEGGVNTEAFF
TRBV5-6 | CASSNRGQAGANVLTF
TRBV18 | CASSPPRLASYNEQFF
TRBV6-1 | CASSAGVTEAFF
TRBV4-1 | CASSQAQGGMADTQYF
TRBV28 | CASSSSTALNTEAFF
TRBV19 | CASSIATGHFYGYTF
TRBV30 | CAWSPFNTEAFF
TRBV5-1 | CASSLGTGSSYNEQFF
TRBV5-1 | CASKTEREMTDTQYF
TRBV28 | CASSLVVGSGDTEAFF
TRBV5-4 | CASSLGAGTVNSPLHF
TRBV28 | CASSLKEYEQYF
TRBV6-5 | CASSYSQGTYEQYF
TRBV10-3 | CAMTGTLGQGQFF
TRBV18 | CASSPAAGGGNQPQHF
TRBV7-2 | CASSGDRPPYEQYF
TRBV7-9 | CASSLALAANYGYTF
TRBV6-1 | CASSDRQGLTNEKLFF
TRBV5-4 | CASSLGYRGYEQYF
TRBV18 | CASSPRDNYNEQFF
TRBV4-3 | CASSRGAAGGADTQYF
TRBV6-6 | CASRMDSLNTEAFF
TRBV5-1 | CASSLAAEWEKGYTF
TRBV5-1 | CASSLTGSSYNEQFF
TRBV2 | CASSRVGSYNEQFF
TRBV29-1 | CSVGRGTEAFF
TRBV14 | CASSLMGASEQFF
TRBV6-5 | CASSLGAHQPQHF